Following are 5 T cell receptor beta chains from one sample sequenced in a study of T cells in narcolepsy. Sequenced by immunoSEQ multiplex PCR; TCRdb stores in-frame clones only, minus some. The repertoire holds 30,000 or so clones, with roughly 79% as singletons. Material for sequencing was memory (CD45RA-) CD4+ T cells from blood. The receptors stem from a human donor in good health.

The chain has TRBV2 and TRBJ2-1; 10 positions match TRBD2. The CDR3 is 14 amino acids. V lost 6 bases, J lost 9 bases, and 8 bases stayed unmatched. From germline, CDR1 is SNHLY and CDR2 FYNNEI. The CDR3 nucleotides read TGTGCCAGCAGCGATTTAGCGGGAGGTAGTGAGCAGTTCTTC. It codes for CASSDLAGGSEQFF. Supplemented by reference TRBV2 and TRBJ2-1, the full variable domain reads EPEVTQTPSHQVTQMGQEVILRCVPISNHLYFYWYRQILGQKVEFLVSFYNNEISEKSEIFDDQFSVERPDGSNFTLKIRSTKLEDSAMYFCASSDLAGGSEQFFGPGTRLTVL.

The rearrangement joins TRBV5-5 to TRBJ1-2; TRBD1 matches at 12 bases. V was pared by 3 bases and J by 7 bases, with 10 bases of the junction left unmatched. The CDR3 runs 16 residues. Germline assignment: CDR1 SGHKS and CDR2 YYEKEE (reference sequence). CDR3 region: CASSYFSGQGASGYTF. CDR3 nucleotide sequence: TGTGCCAGCAGCTATTTCTCGGGACAGGGGGCCAGTGGCTACACCTTC.

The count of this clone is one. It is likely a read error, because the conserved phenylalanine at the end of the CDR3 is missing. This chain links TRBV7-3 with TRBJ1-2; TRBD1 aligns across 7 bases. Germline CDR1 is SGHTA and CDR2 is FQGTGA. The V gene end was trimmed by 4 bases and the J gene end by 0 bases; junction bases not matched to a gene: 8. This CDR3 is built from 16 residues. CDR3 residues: CASSSSPGGANYGYTL. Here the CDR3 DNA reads TGTGCCAGCAGCTCTTCCCCAGGGGGGGCTAACTATGGCTACACCCTC.

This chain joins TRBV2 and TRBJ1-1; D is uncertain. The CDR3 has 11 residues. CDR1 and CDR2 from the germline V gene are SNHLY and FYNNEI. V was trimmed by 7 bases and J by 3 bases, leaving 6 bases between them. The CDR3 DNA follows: TGTGCCAGCAAGTTCGACACTGAAGCTTTCTTT. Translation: CASKFDTEAFF.

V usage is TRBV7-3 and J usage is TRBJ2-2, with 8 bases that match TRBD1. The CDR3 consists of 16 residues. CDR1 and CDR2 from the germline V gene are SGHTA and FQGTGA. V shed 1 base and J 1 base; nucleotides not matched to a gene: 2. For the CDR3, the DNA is TGTGCCAGCAGCTTAAGAGGGACAGGGAACACCGGGGAGCTGTTTTTT. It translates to CASSLRGTGNTGELFF.